This passage covers 32 T cell receptor beta chains from one sample sequenced in a study of T cell responses to AZD1222 COVID-19 vaccine. The repertoire was sequenced with immunoSEQ multiplex PCR; TCRdb's copy has only in-frame clones and lacks some. The data contain approximately 200,000 clones, 93% of them singletons. The material sequenced was peripheral blood, taken 28 days after the second AZD1222 dose. The receptors shown here come from an adult who received the AZD1222 COVID-19 vaccine.

The chain is built from TRBV7-6 and TRBJ2-7; TRBD1 agrees at 10 bases. V dropped 1 base and J dropped 5; count of bases not matched to a gene: 2. In germline, CDR1 is SGHVS, CDR2 FNYEAQ. This CDR3 is 14 amino acids long. The CDR3 reads CASSLGDRGHEQYF. CDR3 DNA: TGTGCCAGCAGCTTAGGGGACAGGGGCCACGAGCAGTACTTC.

The chain links TRBV6-5 to TRBJ1-1; the D gene is possibly TRBD1 (5 bases). This CDR3 has 14 residues. V dropped 7 bases and J dropped 6 bases, with 18 bases sitting between them. Germline V CDR1 and CDR2: MNHEY, SVGAGI. In DNA form, the CDR3 reads TGTGCCAGCACCCCAGTTGGGGCGTTGTCTGAAGCTTTCTTT. Amino acids: CASTPVGALSEAFF.

This chain joins TRBV28 and TRBJ1-2; tentative D call: TRBD1 (5 bases). Germline V gives CDR1 MDHEN, CDR2 SYDVKM. The V end was cut by 6 bases, the J end by 6 bases, with 14 bases between. This CDR3 contains 13 residues. The chain's CDR3 is CASSPTAPHGYTF. The CDR3 bases are TGTGCCAGCAGCCCGACAGCGCCCCATGGCTACACCTTC.

The CDR3 DNA reads as TGTGCGACCATACTGGCCACAGGGACCAACACTGAAGCTTTCTTT. Translating gives CATILATGTNTEAFF. The rearrangement links TRBV7-2 to TRBJ1-1; tentatively, D is TRBD1 (6 bases). This CDR3 has 15 residues. The germline V gene has CDR1 SGHTA and CDR2 FQGNSA.

The J gene is TRBJ1-4, the V gene TRBV7-9; possibly TRBD1 for D (5 bases). CDR1 is SEHNR, CDR2 FQNEAQ, per germline (reference sequence). V was trimmed by 5 bases and J by 1 base, leaving 14 bases between them. There are 16 residues in the CDR3. The CDR3 region is CASSPPGAGTNEKLFF. In nucleotides, the CDR3 is TGTGCCAGCAGCCCACCCGGGGCAGGAACTAATGAAAAACTGTTTTTT.

J is TRBJ2-3 and V is TRBV27; 7 bases line up with TRBD2. CDR1 is MNHEY and CDR2 is SMNVEV in the germline V gene (reference sequence). The CDR3 contains 15 residues. V gave up 4 bases and J gave up 2 bases; unmatched junction bases: 6. The CDR3 DNA follows: TGTGCCAGCAGTTCGAGGCGGGGGAACACAGATACGCAGTATTTT. Protein sequence: CASSSRRGNTDTQYF.

The V and J genes are TRBV19 and TRBJ1-2; D not resolved. Germline CDR1 LNHDA, CDR2 SQIVND (reference sequence). The CDR3 is 13 amino acids. V lost 6 bases and J 0 bases, leaving 8 bases between the germline ends. CDR3 amino acids: CASSWAANYGYTF. The CDR3 coding sequence is TGTGCCAGTAGCTGGGCAGCTAACTATGGCTACACCTTC.

The chain uses TRBV12-3 or TRBV12-4 and TRBJ2-3; the D is unclear. The CDR3 is 12 residues long. Trimming cost V 5 bases and J 2 bases, with 5 bases left between them. The CDR3 DNA reads TGTGCCAGCAGTACCGACACAGATACGCAGTATTTT. Its protein is CASSTDTDTQYF.

CDR3 amino acids: CASSYSTATNYGYTF. CDR3 DNA sequence: TGTGCCAGCAGTTACTCGACGGCAACTAACTATGGCTACACCTTC. This chain uses TRBV6-5 with TRBJ1-2; D not certain. The CDR3 contains 15 residues. The V gene's germline CDR1 is MNHEY and CDR2 SVGAGI. V lost 0 bases and J lost 0, with 8 bases in between.

CDR3 in amino acids: CASSYKGTNEAFF. The CDR3 region has the DNA TGTGCCAGCAGTTACAAGGGAACGAATGAAGCTTTCTTT. The chain has TRBV6-2 or TRBV6-3 and TRBJ1-1; no firm D call. Trimming stripped 2 bases from V and 7 bases from J, with 11 bases between. The CDR3 length is 13 residues. CDR1 and CDR2 from the germline V gene are MNHEY and SVGEGT.

V usage is TRBV2 and J usage is TRBJ2-5; 9 nucleotides align to TRBD1. Germline V lookup: CDR1 SNHLY, CDR2 FYNNEI. V shed 6 bases and J 5 bases; nucleotides not matched to a gene: 7. The CDR3 is 14 amino acids. The CDR3 DNA is TGTGCCAGCAGGCAACAGGGGGCTAGGGAGACCCAGTACTTC. This encodes CASRQQGARETQYF.

This chain links TRBV12-3 or TRBV12-4 with TRBJ1-5, with TRBD1 as a possible D gene (5 bases). The CDR3 sequence is 13 residues long. V gave up 8 bases and J gave up 1 base, with 9 bases separating them. This CDR3 reads CASSEGSNQPQHF. DNA for the CDR3: TGTGCCAGCTCAGAGGGGAGCAATCAGCCCCAGCATTTT.

The genes are TRBV5-1 and TRBJ2-7; D possibly corresponds to TRBD1 (5 bases). Germline V gene data show CDR1 as SGHRS and CDR2 as YFSETQ. Between the trimmed V and J ends, which lost 0 bases and 3 bases, there was a span of 10 bases. The CDR3 consists of 14 residues. The CDR3 DNA sequence: TGCGCCAGCAGCTTGGGACAGACGAGCTACGAGCAGTACTTC. It specifies CASSLGQTSYEQYF.

CDR3 loop: CASRPQDRAVEKLFF. The CDR3, as DNA: TGTGCCAGTAGGCCCCAGGACAGGGCAGTAGAAAAACTGTTTTTT. The chain is built from TRBV19 and TRBJ1-4, with 8 bases lining up with TRBD1. The CDR3 covers 15 residues. The V segment lost 6 bases and the J segment 8 bases; nucleotides outside the gene matches: 11. Germline-derived CDR1 and CDR2 are LNHDA and SQIVND (reference sequence).

The rearrangement joins TRBV6-1 to TRBJ1-5, with a tentative D call TRBD1 (6 bases). CDR3 length: 17 residues. Per the germline V gene, CDR1 is MNHNS and CDR2 is SASEGT. With 3 bases removed from V and 6 bases from J, the gap between germline ends came to 21 bases. In DNA, the CDR3 is TGTGCCAGCAGTGATCCCCCCCAGATAGGGGGGAGTCAGCCCCAGCATTTT. It codes for CASSDPPQIGGSQPQHF.

The CDR3 nucleotides read TGCGCCAGCAGCTTGGGTGGACAGAGGGAAAAACTGTTTTTT. This gives the protein CASSLGGQREKLFF. The V gene is TRBV5-1, the J gene TRBJ1-4; possibly TRBD1 for D (6 bases). The V end lost 0 bases, the J end lost 8 bases, and 11 bases lay between the germline ends. Per germline, CDR1 SGHRS and CDR2 YFSETQ. The CDR3 totals 14 residues.

The V and J genes are TRBV4-1 and TRBJ1-5, with 7 bases identical to TRBD1. The CDR3 has 17 residues. CDR1 is MGHRA, CDR2 YSYEKL, per germline. Germline trimming cut 3 bases from V and 7 bases from J; bases unmatched to any gene: 15. The CDR3 sequence: CASSHLMTGTSYQPQHF. As DNA, the CDR3 is TGCGCCAGCAGCCACCTCATGACAGGGACTTCTTACCAGCCCCAGCATTTT.

This chain connects TRBV3-1 (or the pseudogene TRBV3-2) to TRBJ1-1, with D possibly matching TRBD1 (6 bases). V was clipped by 2 bases and J by 7 bases, with 14 bases between them. Germline assignment: CDR1 LGHDT and CDR2 YNNKEL (reference sequence). CDR3 length equals 14 residues. This chain's CDR3 is CASSQHRLQGEAFF. The DNA of the CDR3 is TGTGCCAGCAGCCAACATCGATTACAGGGTGAAGCTTTCTTT.

The chain combines TRBV4-1 with TRBJ2-3, with 10 positions matching TRBD2. Germline CDR1 reads MGHRA; CDR2 reads YSYEKL. This CDR3 contains 18 residues. Trimming removed 2 bases from V and 3 bases from J; junction bases left unmatched: 11. The CDR3 spells CASSQISGGAPQTDTQYF. The CDR3 region has the DNA TGCGCCAGCAGCCAAATAAGCGGGGGGGCCCCCCAAACAGATACGCAGTATTTT.

A note on this clone: The junction does not match germline at one end; this may be a read error. This rearrangement joins TRBV2 to TRBJ1-2; D not certain. This CDR3 has 12 residues. Germline V gives CDR1 SNHLY, CDR2 FYNNEI. The CDR3 region is CASSGGNDGYTF. CDR3 nucleotides: TGTGCCAGCAGTGGTGGTAACGATGGCTACACCTTC. The whole variable domain, filled in from reference TRBV2 and TRBJ1-2, reads EPEVTQTPSHQVTQMGQEVILRCVPISNHLYFYWYRQILGQKVEFLVSFYNNEISEKSEIFDDQFSVERPDGSNFTLKIRSTKLEDSAMYFCASSGGNDGYTFGSGTRLTVV.

The chain links TRBV20-1 to TRBJ2-1, with 8 nucleotides matching TRBD2. V was pared by 5 bases and J by 12 bases, with 3 bases of the junction left unmatched. The CDR3 is 10 residues long. Germline V gives CDR1 DFQATT, CDR2 SNEGSKA (reference sequence). The CDR3 loop reads CSAYGLAQFF. The CDR3 bases are TGCAGTGCTTACGGACTAGCGCAGTTCTTC.

This clone was found a few times. The chain couples TRBV19 to TRBJ1-4; D is perhaps TRBD1 (5 bases). The germline V gene encodes CDR1 LNHDA and CDR2 SQIVND (reference sequence). Between the trimmed V and J ends, which lost 6 bases and 7 bases, there was a span of 12 bases. This CDR3 has 13 amino acids. CDR3 amino acids: CASRPRVGEKLFF. CDR3 in DNA: TGTGCCAGTAGGCCCAGGGTAGGTGAAAAACTGTTTTTT.

The chain carries TRBV7-2 and TRBJ2-4; 10 nucleotides line up with TRBD1. This CDR3 has 17 amino acids. Germline V gives CDR1 SGHTA, CDR2 FQGNSA. V gave up 5 bases and J gave up 2 bases; unmatched junction bases: 9. CDR3 nucleotide sequence: TGTGCCAGCAGCCCAAGGACAGGGGGTTTATCCAAAAACATTCAGTACTTC. Translating gives CASSPRTGGLSKNIQYF. Full variable domain (outside the CDR3, taken from reference TRBV7-2 and TRBJ2-4): GAGVSQSPSNKVTEKGKDVELRCDPISGHTALYWYRQSLGQGLEFLIYFQGNSAPDKSGLPSDRFSAERTGGSVSTLTIQRTQQEDSAVYLCASSPRTGGLSKNIQYFGAGTRLSVL.

The J gene is TRBJ1-2, the V gene TRBV27, with 9 bases that match TRBD1. The V segment lost 1 base and the J segment 8 bases; nucleotides outside the gene matches: 2. The germline V gene encodes CDR1 MNHEY and CDR2 SMNVEV (reference sequence). This CDR3 contains 13 residues. The CDR3 reads CASSLWTGDGYTF. The CDR3 nucleotides read TGTGCCAGCAGTTTATGGACAGGGGACGGCTACACCTTC.

This clone has a single count. The genes are TRBV6-1 and TRBJ1-5; perhaps TRBD1 as D (5 bases). Deletions cut 2 bases from V and 0 bases from J, with 11 bases between. Germline values: CDR1 MNHNS, CDR2 SASEGT. The length of the CDR3 is 16 residues. The CDR3 protein is CASSEFDRRSNQPQHF. The CDR3 DNA is TGTGCCAGCAGTGAATTTGACAGACGTAGCAATCAGCCCCAGCATTTT.

This chain joins TRBV6-5 and TRBJ1-4; tentatively, D is TRBD1 (5 bases). From germline, CDR1 is MNHEY and CDR2 SVGAGI. The CDR3 runs to 16 residues. Trimming removed 4 bases from V and 2 bases from J, with 14 bases in between. This CDR3 reads CASSLDSGGTNEKLFF. In DNA, the CDR3 is TGTGCCAGCAGTTTAGATTCGGGGGGGACTAATGAAAAACTGTTTTTT.

This chain uses TRBV6-5 with TRBJ1-1; TRBD1 matches at 8 bases. CDR3 length: 11 amino acids. Germline V gene lookup returns CDR1 MNHEY and CDR2 SVGAGI. Trimming took 8 bases from V and 7 from J; bases not matched to a gene: 3. The CDR3 spells CASDRGYEAFF. Here the CDR3 DNA reads TGTGCCAGCGACAGGGGCTATGAAGCTTTCTTT.

The rearrangement links TRBV28 to TRBJ2-7, with D unclear. The CDR3 totals 11 residues. Germline V gene sequence: CDR1 MDHEN, CDR2 SYDVKM. V lost 5 bases and J 5 bases, leaving 7 bases between the germline ends. CDR3: CASSHLDEQYF. CDR3 DNA sequence: TGTGCCAGCAGTCACCTGGACGAGCAGTACTTC.

This clone was seen a single time. The J gene is TRBJ2-5, the V gene TRBV5-4, with 8 positions matching TRBD2. CDR1 is SGHNT, CDR2 YYREEE, per germline (reference sequence). V dropped 0 bases and J dropped 5; count of bases not matched to a gene: 6. The length of the CDR3 is 15 residues. The CDR3 spells CASSLAGGGRETQYF. In DNA form, the CDR3 reads TGTGCCAGCAGCTTGGCCGGGGGGGGCCGGGAGACCCAGTACTTC.

The rearrangement joins TRBV9 to TRBJ1-6; the D gene is possibly TRBD1 (5 bases). V dropped 2 bases and J dropped 11 bases, with 17 bases sitting between them. The length of the CDR3 is 15 residues. The V gene's germline CDR1 is SGDLS and CDR2 YYNGEE. The CDR3 protein is CASSVATRGDPPLHF. The CDR3 bases are TGTGCCAGCAGCGTGGCCACGAGGGGTGATCCACCCCTCCACTTT.

The genes are TRBV6-5 and TRBJ2-7, with D unclear. The CDR3 is 15 amino acids. With 6 bases removed from V and 2 bases from J, the gap between germline ends came to 17 bases. The germline V gene encodes CDR1 MNHEY and CDR2 SVGAGI. DNA of the CDR3: TGTGCCAGCAGCCCCTACGCTAGTGGGACCTACGAGCAGTACTTC. This translates into CASSPYASGTYEQYF.

The J gene is TRBJ2-2, the V gene TRBV6-2 or TRBV6-3, with 9 bases lining up with TRBD1. This CDR3 is built from 16 residues. V lost 5 bases, J lost 0 bases, and 4 bases stayed unmatched. CDR1 is MNHEY, CDR2 SVGEGT, per germline. Written as DNA, the CDR3 is TGTGCCAGCAGTCGGAGACAGGGGGCGAACACCGGGGAGCTGTTTTTT. Amino acids: CASSRRQGANTGELFF.